This TCR beta chain originates from a study of blood T cell repertoires in COVID-19. Study overall: Spain, Italy and the United States supplied samples that represented acute and convalescent COVID-19. Sample material is recorded as cDNA or gDNA derived from T cells, B-cell-depleted T cells, or PBMCs.

As handled by the study authors: Nucleated cell number was recorded as an estimate derived from reference gene primer amplification. TCRdb keeps only in-frame clones here, not all; method: immunoSEQ multiplex PCR. That table furnishes V, J and clone size, whereas the DNA furnished D and trimming. This sample has 250,000 to 350,000 clones, with roughly 88% found just once. Trimming pared 6 bases from V and 5 bases from J, leaving 11 bases between. From germline, CDR1 is LNHDA and CDR2 SQIVND (reference sequence). The CDR3 extends over 14 amino acids. Seattle researchers signed up patients amid active infection and tracked them longitudinally.

V and J are TRBV19 and TRBJ1-6; perhaps TRBD1 as D (6 bases). This receptor was taken from a human donor with COVID-19, enrolled during active disease. The donor label of this sample is uncertain. The sample taken for sequencing was peripheral blood. DNA for the CDR3: TGTGCCAGTAGAGGGGGTTCCAATAATTCACCCCTCCACTTT. It is translated as CASRGGSNNSPLHF.